Listed below are T cell receptor beta chains from one sample, sequenced in a study of glioma-infiltrating T cells. MiXCR was run by TCRdb on the multiplex PCR reads, yielding one entry per CDR3 protein. The table lists 84,000 or so distinct CDR3 sequences, less than 30% of them singletons, with under 8.5% in the top ten. Sequencing was done on a sample of glioma tissue, nonneoplastic brain tissue, or PBMCs (not recorded which). Source of these receptors: a human donor with low-grade glioma or glioblastoma, undergoing nonglioma brain surgery, or in good health (not recorded which). Each CDR3 is given with its conserved first and last residue. The order of the fields is D gene, J gene, clone size, V gene, CDR3 DNA, CDR3 protein. A D gene is named only where the DNA matches it firmly. The size field is filled for only some rows; it gives once, few, many or a size class.

>-|TRBJ1-3|many|TRBV5-1
TGCGCCAGCAGCTTGGCCAGCAGCTCTGGAAACACCATATATTTT
CASSLASSSGNTIYF
>-|TRBJ1-3|-|TRBV12-3/TRBV12-4
TGTGCCAGCACCCTGACAGGCTTTCGAAACACCATATATTTT
CASTLTGFRNTIYF
>-|TRBJ1-2|many|TRBV2
TGTGCCAGCAGCGCGGTCAAGGGGTACTACACCTTC
CASSAVKGYYTF
>-|TRBJ2-1|many|TRBV20-1
TGCAGTGCTAGAGAGTCCAGGTTCTACAATGAGCAGTTCTTC
CSARESRFYNEQFF
>-|TRBJ2-1|many|TRBV18
TGTGCCAGCTCACGACCAGGGAGCCGCAATGAGCAGTTCTTC
CASSRPGSRNEQFF
>TRBD1|TRBJ1-2|-|TRBV12-3/TRBV12-4
TGTGCCAGCAGAGGCGCCCCCGGGACAGGGCTCTATGGCTACACCTTC
CASRGAPGTGLYGYTF
>TRBD2|TRBJ2-3|many|TRBV5-5
TGTGCCAGCAGCTCCGCTAGCGGCTGGTATAGCACAGATACGCAGTATTTT
CASSSASGWYSTDTQYF
>-|TRBJ2-3|many|TRBV12-3/TRBV12-4
TGTGCCAGCAGGCCTTGGGCGTTCAGCACAGATACGCAGTATTTT
CASRPWAFSTDTQYF
>-|TRBJ2-7|few|TRBV7-8
TGTGCCAGCAGCCCGCGACAGACTTCCTACGAGCAGTACTTC
CASSPRQTSYEQYF
>-|TRBJ1-3|-|TRBV29-1
TGCAGCGTGAGGCAGGGCCCCTCTGGAAACACCATATATTTT
CSVRQGPSGNTIYF
>TRBD2|TRBJ2-3|few|TRBV7-2
TGTGCCAGCAGCTTAGCGGCGACTAGCCTCACAGATACGCAGTATTTT
CASSLAATSLTDTQYF
>-|TRBJ2-7|-|TRBV19
TGTGCCAGTAGTATTGTGGCGTCGGGCTCCTACGAGCAGTACTTC
CASSIVASGSYEQYF
>-|TRBJ2-7|-|TRBV12-3/TRBV12-4
TGTGCCAGCAGTTTAGGTGAGGTGCTCCACGAGCAGTACTTC
CASSLGEVLHEQYF
>-|TRBJ2-5|many|TRBV28
TGTGCCAGCAGTTTTGGCCAGGCCCCGACCCAGTACTTC
CASSFGQAPTQYF
>TRBD1|TRBJ1-2|many|TRBV4-1
TGCGCCAGCAGCCAAAAGACAGGGACTAACTATGGCTACACCTTC
CASSQKTGTNYGYTF
>TRBD2|TRBJ2-7|many|TRBV20-1
TGCAGTGCTCAACCGGGACTAACTCTACGAGAGCAGTACTTC
CSAQPGLTLREQYF
>-|TRBJ1-2|few|TRBV29-1
TGCAGCGTTGAAGAACCGGGGGATGGCTACACCTTC
CSVEEPGDGYTF
>TRBD1|TRBJ1-2|many|TRBV14
TGTGCCAGCAGCCCCCAGCGGGACAGGGGCTATGGCTACACCTTC
CASSPQRDRGYGYTF
>-|TRBJ2-7|many|TRBV4-2
TGTGCCAGCAGCCAAGCGACGGGTCGAGAGCAGTACTTC
CASSQATGREQYF
>-|TRBJ2-1|few|TRBV3-1
TGTGCCAGCAGCCAAGATTGGCCCCCTGACAATGAGCAGTTCTTC
CASSQDWPPDNEQFF
>-|TRBJ2-1|many|TRBV12-3/TRBV12-4
TGTGCCAGCAGTTTAGGAGAGCTCGCCTACAATGAGCAGTTCTTC
CASSLGELAYNEQFF
>-|TRBJ1-6|many|TRBV7-2
TGTGCCAGCAGCTTAAGCCAATCCCGTTCACCCCTCCACTTT
CASSLSQSRSPLHF
>-|TRBJ2-4|many|TRBV7-2
TGTGCCAGCAGCTTAGAGAGAAACATTCAGTACTTC
CASSLERNIQYF
>-|TRBJ2-1|few|TRBV5-4
TGTGCCAGCAGCTTGGGACTCTACAATGAGCAGTTCTTC
CASSLGLYNEQFF
>-|TRBJ1-2|-|TRBV5-4
TGTGCCAGCAGCTTGGATCGAACGGGGAATGGCTACACCTTC
CASSLDRTGNGYTF
>TRBD2|TRBJ2-1|many|TRBV6-1
TGTGCCAGCAGTTCGGGACTAGCGGTCCCCAATGAGCAGTTCTTC
CASSSGLAVPNEQFF
>-|TRBJ2-5|many|TRBV20-1
TGCAGTGCTAGAGGCGGGGCAGGGGGAGAGACCCAGTACTTC
CSARGGAGGETQYF
>-|TRBJ2-7|many|TRBV27
TGTGCCAGCAGTTCCTTACTAGGGGGGCACTACGAGCAGTACTTC
CASSSLLGGHYEQYF
>-|TRBJ1-5|many|TRBV2
TGTGCCAGCAGGGGGAGGGCAGGTCAGCCCCAGCATTTT
CASRGRAGQPQHF